These 4 T cell receptor beta chains share one sample of origin, sequenced in a study of OX40 agonist ivuxolimab in advanced cancers. TCRdb's copy holds only in-frame clones and misses some; the assay was immunoSEQ multiplex PCR. The sample has about 72,000 clones, approximately 90% seen once. The source material was CD4+ or CD8+ T cells sorted from blood, sampled in a trial of the OX40 agonist ivuxolimab. The receptor source for this set is an adult with an advanced solid tumor such as melanoma, head and neck, liver or kidney cancer.

The chain links TRBV19 to TRBJ1-5; a weak D match, TRBD1 (6 bases). CDR3 length: 16 amino acids. Germline V gene lookup returns CDR1 LNHDA and CDR2 SQIVND (reference sequence). V gave up 3 bases and J gave up 2 bases, with 14 bases separating them. This CDR3 reads CASSMGGLGRNQPQHF. The CDR3 DNA is TGTGCCAGTAGTATGGGGGGGCTCGGTCGCAATCAGCCCCAGCATTTT.

This sequence joins TRBV6-1 and TRBJ2-5, with D possibly being TRBD1 (6 bases). Germline lookup yields CDR1 MNHNS and CDR2 SASEGT. The V end was cut by 7 bases, the J end by 4 bases, with 16 bases between. CDR3 length: 14 residues. The CDR3 coding sequence is TGTGCCAGCACGGTGAGGGGGTCACTAGAGACCCAGTACTTC. It codes for CASTVRGSLETQYF.

This chain connects TRBV4-1 to TRBJ1-5; 7 bases match TRBD1. Trimming cost V 0 bases and J 2 bases; bases outside gene matches: 7. Germline values: CDR1 MGHRA, CDR2 YSYEKL. The CDR3 extends over 17 amino acids. Here the CDR3 reads CASSQDFTGAGNQPQHF. CDR3 in DNA: TGCGCCAGCAGCCAAGATTTCACAGGGGCAGGCAATCAGCCCCAGCATTTT.

This chain links TRBV9 with TRBJ2-1; no definite D call. This CDR3 comprises 15 residues. Per germline, CDR1 SGDLS and CDR2 YYNGEE. With 0 bases removed from V and 0 bases from J, the gap between germline ends came to 7 bases. The CDR3 protein is CASSVGVSSYNEQFF. For the CDR3, the DNA is TGTGCCAGCAGCGTAGGCGTCAGCTCCTACAATGAGCAGTTCTTC. Full variable domain (outside the CDR3, taken from reference TRBV9 and TRBJ2-1): DSGVTQTPKHLITATGQRVTLRCSPRSGDLSVYWYQQSLDQGLQFLIQYYNGEERAKGNILERFSAQQFPDLHSELNLSSLELGDSALYFCASSVGVSSYNEQFFGPGTRLTVL.